This TCR beta chain was sequenced during a study of blood T cell repertoires in COVID-19. This CDR3 region has 14 residues. V gave up 6 bases and J gave up 6 bases, with 15 bases separating them. CDR1 is MNHEY, CDR2 SVGAGI, per germline. Only in-frame clones appear in the TCRdb table, and some are missing; sequencing was by immunoSEQ multiplex PCR. The sample has some 50,000 clones, around 86% seen once. The receptor was isolated from a human donor in a cohort sampled during active COVID-19. Sequencing was performed on peripheral blood. The rearrangement links TRBV6-5 to TRBJ1-5; D remains unclear. The CDR3 DNA sequence: TGTGCCAGCAGCCTGTATGTTCGGAGTCAGCCCCAGCATTTT. This codes for CASSLYVRSQPQHF.